The 9 T cell receptor beta chains given below trace back to one sample, sequenced in a study of beta chain features in type 1 diabetes. Investigators reverse transcribed all isolated RNA, so they sequenced expressed TCRB transcripts. Assay used: immunoSEQ multiplex PCR; TCRdb lists only in-frame clones, some missing. The repertoire holds about 290,000 clones, with approximately 8% as singletons. The sequenced sample consisted of central memory CD4+ T cells from blood. These receptors originate from a woman between 18 and 29 years old in good health.

This clone was recorded at least ten times. This chain joins TRBV5-1 and TRBJ2-1; D remains ambiguous. Trimming removed 3 bases from V and 6 bases from J, with 13 bases in between. Per the germline V gene, CDR1 is SGHRS and CDR2 is YFSETQ. The CDR3 spans 14 residues. This CDR3 is CASSYYGRTNEQFF. Here the CDR3 DNA reads TGCGCCAGCAGCTACTACGGACGCACCAATGAGCAGTTCTTC.

The rearrangement joins TRBV7-8 to TRBJ2-7, with 10 bases aligning to TRBD1. Per germline, CDR1 SGHVS and CDR2 FQNEAQ. The V gene end was trimmed by 0 bases and the J gene end by 6 bases; junction bases not matched to a gene: 8. The CDR3 totals 16 residues. CDR3 in DNA: TGTGCCAGCAGCTTAGCGCGTGGGACAGGGGCAAGCGAGCAGTACTTC. Protein sequence: CASSLARGTGASEQYF. Filled out from reference TRBV7-8 and TRBJ2-7, the complete variable domain reads GAGVSQSPRYKVAKRGQDVALRCDPISGHVSLFWYQQALGQGPEFLTYFQNEAQLDKSGLPSDRFFAERPEGSVSTLKIQRTQQEDSAVYLCASSLARGTGASEQYFGPGTRLTVT.

To note about this clone: Other DNA sequences within the sample encode an identical CDR3. This chain uses TRBV7-2 with TRBJ2-5; 7 nucleotides match TRBD2. This CDR3 comprises 14 residues. Germline loops: CDR1 SGHTA, CDR2 FQGNSA. V lost 3 bases to trimming and J lost 4 bases; unmatched junction nucleotides: 5. CDR3 sequence reads: CASSFGGRGETQYF. The CDR3 region has the DNA TGTGCCAGCAGCTTCGGCGGGAGAGGAGAGACCCAGTACTTC.

The chain is built from TRBV5-1 and TRBJ1-4; no definite D call. The length of the CDR3 is 16 residues. Between the trimmed V and J ends, which lost 4 bases and 8 bases, there was a span of 21 bases. Germline values: CDR1 SGHRS, CDR2 YFSETQ. CDR3 protein: CASSPQSVSMREKLFF. CDR3 sequence (DNA): TGCGCCAGCAGCCCCCAGTCTGTTTCAATGAGGGAAAAACTGTTTTTT.

To note about this clone: Other nucleotide sequences in the sample specify the same CDR3. The chain links TRBV4-1 to TRBJ1-2, with unresolved D. The CDR3 has 12 residues. From germline, CDR1 is MGHRA and CDR2 YSYEKL. The V end lost 3 bases, the J end lost 5 bases, and 7 bases lay between the germline ends. CDR3 protein: CASSQANYGYTF. CDR3 bases: TGCGCCAGCAGCCAGGCCAATTATGGCTACACCTTC.

This clone turned up a few times. V gene TRBV19 combines with J gene TRBJ2-1; tentatively, D is TRBD1 (5 bases). V was pared by 10 bases and J by 5 bases, with 27 bases between. The CDR3 is made up of 17 amino acids. CDR1 and CDR2 from the germline V gene are LNHDA and SQIVND (reference sequence). CDR3 nucleotide sequence: TGTGCCAAACAGTCGTGTAGGCAGGGTGGTGTTCACAATGAGCAGTTCTTC. This translates into CAKQSCRQGGVHNEQFF.

There are a few counts of this clone. The J gene is TRBJ1-1, the V gene TRBV4-3; D is perhaps TRBD1 (6 bases). V was pared by 4 bases and J by 0 bases, with 12 bases between. Germline CDR1 LGHNA, CDR2 YSLEER. There are 15 residues in the CDR3. CDR3 residues: CASSPRTDLNTEAFF. The CDR3 coding sequence is TGCGCCAGCAGCCCCCGGACAGACTTGAACACTGAAGCTTTCTTT.

This clone was detected ten times or more. This sequence joins TRBV7-2 and TRBJ1-1; possible D gene TRBD1, 6 bases. V shed 2 bases and J shed 0 bases, with 10 bases lying between them. The CDR3 totals 15 residues. Germline V lookup: CDR1 SGHTA, CDR2 FQGNSA. The CDR3 sequence: CASSLLGGMNTEAFF. The CDR3 coding sequence is TGTGCCAGCAGCTTATTGGGGGGCATGAACACTGAAGCTTTCTTT.

This chain uses TRBV15 with TRBJ2-1; 9 bases are a match to TRBD1. The germline CDR1 and CDR2 sequences are LNHNV and YYDKDF (reference sequence). The CDR3 consists of 17 residues. With 1 base clipped from V and 5 bases from J, the junction kept 9 bases outside the gene matches. The CDR3 nucleotides read TGTGCCACCAGCAGAGCCCAAGGGACAGGGTCGAACAATGAGCAGTTCTTC. Translated: CATSRAQGTGSNNEQFF.